This TCR beta chain was profiled in a study of Graves' ophthalmopathy and Graves' hyperthyroidism. Trimming took off 4 bases at V and 7 bases at J, with 6 bases between the two ends. This CDR3 has 11 residues. Germline V gives CDR1 KGHDR, CDR2 SFDVKD. The TCR beta CDR3 regions underwent amplification from RNA transcripts. Second-round multiplex PCR followed a first-round RT-PCR using HTBI primers. TCRdb passed the multiplex PCR reads through MiXCR, listing each CDR3 protein once. Here the sample spans just over 600,000 distinct CDR3 sequences, 22% being singletons. The TCR comes from a woman under 30 with stable Graves' hyperthyroidism. Some clones in this sample may be carry-over from other donors' samples. The sample was peripheral blood. The rearrangement links TRBV24-1 to TRBJ1-2; D call uncertain. CDR3 coding DNA: TGTGCCACCAGTGAGGGATTTGGCTACACCTTC. Amino acid sequence: CATSEGFGYTF.